Presented here are 11 T cell receptor beta chains from one specimen sequenced in a study of cytomegalovirus exposure and HLA in healthy donors. The PCR was carried out with 60 Vbeta primers and 13 Jbeta primers. The method was immunoSEQ multiplex PCR; TCRdb's version includes in-frame clones alone and lacks a portion of them. The data show 100,000 to 150,000 clones, with roughly 80% seen just once and about 1.7% held by the top ten. The sample consisted of PBMCs. The source is a man aged 18 to 35 in good health and CMV-seronegative.

This clone was seen a handful of times. The chain couples TRBV18 to TRBJ1-1; D possibly corresponds to TRBD1 (6 bases). The germline V gene has CDR1 KGHSH and CDR2 LQKENI. The CDR3 is 13 amino acids. V was trimmed by 4 bases and J by 0 bases, leaving 6 bases between them. CDR3 region: CASSRGLNTEAFF. The CDR3 nucleotides read TGTGCCAGCTCACGGGGGCTGAACACTGAAGCTTTCTTT. Filled out from reference TRBV18 and TRBJ1-1, the complete variable domain reads NAGVMQNPRHLVRRRGQEARLRCSPMKGHSHVYWYRQLPEEGLKFMVYLQKENIIDESGMPKERFSAEFPKEGPSILRIQQVVRGDSAAYFCASSRGLNTEAFFGQGTRLTVV.

The chain joins TRBV27 to TRBJ1-6; TRBD1 agrees at 9 bases. V was pared by 6 bases and J by 8 bases, with 11 bases of the junction left unmatched. Germline lookup yields CDR1 MNHEY and CDR2 SMNVEV (reference sequence). The CDR3 extends over 16 amino acids. In nucleotides, the CDR3 is TGTGCCAGCAGGGCCTTACAGGGGGCAGGGGATTCACCCCTCCACTTT. Encoded protein: CASRALQGAGDSPLHF.

The chain has TRBV6-1 and TRBJ1-1; 7 positions match TRBD1. Per germline, CDR1 MNHNS and CDR2 SASEGT. Germline trimming cut 2 bases from V and 6 bases from J; bases unmatched to any gene: 6. The CDR3 is made up of 14 amino acids. CDR3 nucleotides: TGTGCCAGCAGTGAACGACAGGGCTTGGCTGAAGCTTTCTTT. This gives the protein CASSERQGLAEAFF.

V and J are TRBV7-2 and TRBJ2-7; D remains ambiguous. V gave up 4 bases and J gave up 6 bases, with 19 bases separating them. Germline V gene sequence: CDR1 SGHTA, CDR2 FQGNSA. The CDR3 is made up of 15 amino acids. The CDR3 sequence: CASSSSLGSLSEQYF. The CDR3 DNA follows: TGTGCCAGCAGCTCCAGTCTAGGTTCTCTAAGCGAGCAGTACTTC.

The chain carries TRBV6-5 and TRBJ1-2, with D unresolved. The CDR3 runs 14 residues. CDR1 and CDR2 from the germline V gene are MNHEY and SVGAGI. Trimming shortened V by 0 bases and J by 7 bases, and 12 bases separated the two germline ends. CDR3 nucleotides: TGTGCCAGCAGTTACTCCACGGAGGCGGGTGGCTACACCTTC. As protein: CASSYSTEAGGYTF.

The genes are TRBV27 and TRBJ1-2; D is undetermined. This CDR3 is built from 13 residues. The V and J ends lost 0 bases and 9 bases respectively, with 11 bases between them. Looked up from germline, CDR1 is MNHEY and CDR2 is SMNVEV (reference sequence). CDR3 bases: TGTGCCAGCAGTTTATCAGAGGCAACTAGCTACACCTTC. This gives the protein CASSLSEATSYTF.

This sequence joins TRBV18 and TRBJ2-7, with TRBD1 matching 9 bases. The CDR3 covers 13 residues. J lost 7 bases, V lost 1 base, and 2 bases had no gene match. The germline CDR1 and CDR2 sequences are KGHSH and LQKENI. CDR3: CASSPRDREEQYF. CDR3 sequence (DNA): TGTGCCAGCTCACCACGGGACAGGGAAGAGCAGTACTTC.

The chain joins TRBV9 to TRBJ2-7, with D unclear. Germline lookup yields CDR1 SGDLS and CDR2 YYNGEE. This CDR3 is built from 13 residues. V was trimmed by 2 bases and J by 5 bases, leaving 11 bases between them. This CDR3 is CASSVNSRDEQYF. CDR3 in DNA: TGTGCCAGCAGCGTGAATAGCCGTGACGAGCAGTACTTC. Full variable domain (remainder filled in from reference TRBV9 and TRBJ2-7): DSGVTQTPKHLITATGQRVTLRCSPRSGDLSVYWYQQSLDQGLQFLIQYYNGEERAKGNILERFSAQQFPDLHSELNLSSLELGDSALYFCASSVNSRDEQYFGPGTRLTVT.

This chain links TRBV29-1 with TRBJ1-2; perhaps TRBD1 as D (6 bases). CDR1 is SQVTM, CDR2 ANQGSEA, per germline. V lost 7 bases, J lost 4 bases, and 13 bases lay in between. CDR3 length equals 12 residues. CDR3: CSDGGAAYGYTF. CDR3 sequence (DNA): TGCAGCGATGGGGGGGCGGCCTATGGCTACACCTTC.

The gene calls are TRBV5-1 and TRBJ2-1; a weak D match, TRBD1 (6 bases). Between the trimmed V and J ends, which lost 5 bases and 2 bases, there was a span of 11 bases. The germline gives CDR1 SGHRS, CDR2 YFSETQ. The CDR3 spans 14 residues. CDR3 protein: CASRLRDTYNEQFF. The CDR3 nucleotides read TGCGCCAGCAGACTACGGGACACCTACAATGAGCAGTTCTTC.

Points on this clone: The sample carries other DNA sequences with the same CDR3. The chain joins TRBV5-4 to TRBJ2-7; unclear D gene. The CDR3 is 14 residues long. CDR1 SGHNT and CDR2 YYREEE come from the germline V gene (reference sequence). V lost 1 base and J 3 bases, leaving 11 bases between the germline ends. The CDR3 is CASSLSPSHYEQYF. The CDR3 region has the DNA TGTGCCAGCAGCTTGAGCCCCTCCCACTACGAGCAGTACTTC.